This T cell receptor (beta chain) was observed in a study of blood T cell repertoires in COVID-19. For the study at large: Material from acute and convalescent COVID-19 was sourced from the United States, Italy and Spain. The analysed material was cDNA or gDNA that came from T cells, B-cell-depleted T cells, or PBMCs.

This clone was counted a few times. The junction does not match germline at one end; this may be a read error. Original data processing: Researchers report that nucleated cell counts were estimated from reference gene primer amplification. Sequenced by immunoSEQ multiplex PCR; TCRdb stores in-frame clones only, minus some. V and J calls and clone size are given by that table; D and trimming were obtained from the DNA. This sample has some 200,000 clones; approximately 78% occur once, and the top ten carry 5.2%. Patients in Seattle were enrolled during active infection, then followed longitudinally. From germline, CDR1 is MGHRA and CDR2 YSYEKL. The CDR3 spans 16 residues.

The gene calls are TRBV4-1 and TRBJ2-5, with 14 nucleotides matching TRBD2. The sequenced sample consisted of peripheral blood. This sequence originates from a woman in her sixties or seventies with COVID-19, enrolled during active disease. The CDR3 loop is CASSRTGTSGSWVAHF. Written as DNA, the CDR3 is TGCGCCAGCAGCCGCACCGGGACTAGCGGGAGTTGGGTTGCTCACTTC.